The present TCR beta chain was sequenced within a study of cytomegalovirus exposure and HLA in healthy donors. The CDR3 loop spans 15 amino acids. In germline, CDR1 is MDHEN, CDR2 SYDVKM. Trimming removed 2 bases at V and 1 base at J, with 11 bases between. A multiplex PCR was run with 60 Vbeta primers and 13 Jbeta primers. The repertoire was sequenced with immunoSEQ multiplex PCR; TCRdb's copy has only in-frame clones and lacks some. The table has more than 80,000 clones, 60% to 85% seen once. The chain couples TRBV28 to TRBJ1-1; D is unclear. Specimen: PBMCs. This receptor was identified in a male donor in good health and CMV-seropositive. CDR3 in DNA: TGTGCCAGCAGTTTAGGGTCTACAGCGAACACTGAAGCTTTCTTT. This codes for CASSLGSTANTEAFF. Together with reference TRBV28 and TRBJ1-1, the CDR3 gives the full variable domain: DVKVTQSSRYLVKRTGEKVFLECVQDMDHENMFWYRQDPGLGLRLIYFSYDVKMKEKGDIPEGYSVSREKKERFSLILESASTNQTSMYLCASSLGSTANTEAFFGQGTRLTVV.